This T cell receptor (beta chain) is from a study of metastatic and nonmetastatic thyroid tumors. Study-wide context: Both malignant and benign thyroid patients supplied peripheral blood and tumor or nodule tissue samples, across which the repertoires of these patients were then compared. Whole-study results and caveats: It was reported that TCR beta diversity was significantly higher in malignant thyroid tumors than benign nodules, in blood and tumor.

No patient received treatment before thyroid surgery. This clone was seen a few times. Antigen unknown. MiXCR reprocessed the PCR reads for TCRdb. The repertoire includes roughly 6,000 clones, about 33% of them detected once, and 35% to 40% sits in the top ten. V was trimmed by 3 bases and J by 0 bases, leaving 9 bases between them. Germline values: CDR1 LNHDA, CDR2 SQIVND (reference sequence). The CDR3 consists of 15 residues. The sample comprised adjacent normal tissue. The rearrangement uses TRBV19 and TRBJ2-1, with a weak D call TRBD2 (5 bases). The sequence came from a male donor with papillary thyroid cancer or a benign thyroid nodule (not recorded which). Some clones in this sample may be carry-over from other donors' samples. The DNA for the CDR3 is TGTGCCAGTAGTATTCGGGATAGCTCCTACAATGAGCAGTTCTTC. Its translation: CASSIRDSSYNEQFF.